These 21 T cell receptor beta chains were all obtained from the same sample, sequenced in a study of blood T cell repertoires in COVID-19. The table came from immunoSEQ multiplex PCR; TCRdb's copy has only in-frame clones and leaves some out. The sample lists 95,000 to 100,000 clones; approximately 90% were seen once. Sample: peripheral blood. These receptor sequences come from a man in his fifties with acute or convalescent COVID-19.

V usage is TRBV21-1 and J usage is TRBJ2-5; TRBD2 is the table's D call and was not checked against the DNA. TRBV21-1 is designated a pseudogene. The length of the CDR3 is 18 residues. The CDR3 DNA reads as TGTGCCAGCAGCAAAGGACTGGGAGGTCGTATCGAGAGGGAGACCCAGTACTTC. Residues: CASSKGLGGRIERETQYF.

The rearrangement uses TRBV29-1 and TRBJ2-7; TRBD1 matches 10 bases. Germline CDR1 SQVTM, CDR2 ANQGSEA. The CDR3 runs to 15 residues. With 2 bases clipped from V and 4 bases from J, the junction kept 8 bases outside the gene matches. The CDR3 nucleotides are TGCAGCGTTGAATTTTTGGACAGGGGGGTATACGAGCAGTACTTC. Amino acids: CSVEFLDRGVYEQYF.

This chain links TRBV5-1 with TRBJ2-1; D perhaps matches TRBD1 (5 bases). In germline, CDR1 is SGHRS, CDR2 YFSETQ. Trimming removed 0 bases from V and 10 bases from J, with 14 bases in between. The CDR3 is 14 residues long. CDR3 protein: CASSLEAGLDEQFF. The CDR3 region has the DNA TGCGCCAGCAGCTTGGAGGCAGGGTTGGACGAGCAGTTCTTC. Based on the CDR3 plus reference TRBV5-1 and TRBJ2-1, the full variable domain is KAGVTQTPRYLIKTRGQQVTLSCSPISGHRSVSWYQQTPGQGLQFLFEYFSETQRNKGNFPGRFSGRQFSNSRSEMNVSTLELGDSALYLCASSLEAGLDEQFFGPGTRLTVL.

This chain joins TRBV5-4 and TRBJ2-7; the match to TRBD1 covers 8 bases. J was trimmed by 3 bases and V by 2 bases; bases with no gene match: 1. CDR3 length: 13 amino acids. CDR1 is SGHNT and CDR2 is YYREEE in the germline V gene (reference sequence). The CDR3 nucleotides are TGTGCCAGCAGCTTTGACAGGGGCTACGAGCAGTACTTC. This codes for CASSFDRGYEQYF.

Here the CDR3 reads CSVGLTGNNFKFF. CDR3 DNA: TGCAGCGTTGGCCTGACAGGGAATAACTTTAAGTTCTTC. The V call is TRBV29-1, the J call TRBJ2-1; 7 bases align to TRBD1. The CDR3 has 13 residues. After removal of 4 bases from V and 14 bases from J, the junction contained 14 bases not matched to a gene. Germline-derived CDR1 and CDR2 are SQVTM and ANQGSEA.

The chain carries TRBV2 and TRBJ1-5, with D maybe TRBD1 (5 bases). V lost 1 base, J lost 3 bases, and 10 bases lay in between. The germline CDR1 and CDR2 sequences are SNHLY and FYNNEI. This CDR3 is 15 amino acids long. DNA of the CDR3: TGTGCCAGCAGTGAAGACGGGGGAGCCAATCAGCCCCAGCATTTT. Protein: CASSEDGGANQPQHF.

V is TRBV6-2 or TRBV6-3 and J is TRBJ2-5; 7 bases align to TRBD1. The V gene end was trimmed by 2 bases and the J gene end by 5 bases; junction bases not matched to a gene: 11. This CDR3 is 16 amino acids long. The germline gives CDR1 MNHEY, CDR2 SVGEGT. The CDR3 DNA sequence: TGTGCCAGCAGTTACGCGACGACAGGGATCGAGGAGACCCAGTACTTC. Its translation is CASSYATTGIEETQYF.

The V and J genes are TRBV19 and TRBJ1-2; 7 bases match TRBD1. V lost 4 bases and J lost 5; bases outside the gene matches: 13. The germline gives CDR1 LNHDA, CDR2 SQIVND (reference sequence). The CDR3 extends over 16 amino acids. Here the CDR3 reads CASSKLDPGGWYGYTF. CDR3 DNA sequence: TGTGCCAGTAGTAAGCTCGATCCAGGGGGGTGGTATGGCTACACCTTC. The whole variable domain, filled in from reference TRBV19 and TRBJ1-2, reads DGGITQSPKYLFRKEGQNVTLSCEQNLNHDAMYWYRQDPGQGLRLIYYSQIVNDFQKGDIAEGYSVSREKKESFPLTVTSAQKNPTAFYLCASSKLDPGGWYGYTFGSGTRLTVV.

The chain joins TRBV28 to TRBJ1-5; TRBD1 matches 8 bases. The CDR3 consists of 14 residues. The germline V gene encodes CDR1 MDHEN and CDR2 SYDVKM. The ends lost 6 bases at V and 6 bases at J; junction bases unmatched: 7. The CDR3 loop reads CASRPQGGGQPQHF. CDR3 nucleotides: TGTGCCAGCAGGCCACAGGGGGGTGGTCAGCCCCAGCATTTT.

CDR3 in DNA: TGTGCCGCAGGCACAGAAAATTATGGCTACACCTTC. Amino acid sequence: CAAGTENYGYTF. The rearrangement joins TRBV2 to TRBJ1-2; D unresolved. This CDR3 region has 12 residues. Trimming took off 11 bases at V and 5 bases at J, with 15 bases between the two ends. Germline CDR1 SNHLY, CDR2 FYNNEI.

This chain joins TRBV19 and TRBJ1-4; D call uncertain. CDR1 and CDR2 from the germline V gene are LNHDA and SQIVND (reference sequence). This CDR3 region has 12 residues. Between the trimmed V and J ends, which lost 3 bases and 12 bases, there was a span of 11 bases. CDR3 loop: CASSITEAELFF. The CDR3 DNA sequence: TGTGCCAGTAGTATTACGGAGGCTGAACTGTTTTTT.

This sequence joins TRBV19 and TRBJ1-2; 8 nucleotides align to TRBD1. V dropped 5 bases and J dropped 7; count of bases not matched to a gene: 6. The CDR3 contains 13 residues. CDR1 and CDR2 from the germline V gene are LNHDA and SQIVND (reference sequence). The CDR3 region is CASSYPGGAGYTF. CDR3 sequence (DNA): TGTGCCAGTAGTTACCCAGGGGGCGCTGGCTACACCTTC.

The chain combines TRBV29-1 with TRBJ1-1; possibly TRBD1 for D (5 bases). Trimming took off 6 bases at V and 4 bases at J, with 12 bases between the two ends. The CDR3 is 12 amino acids. Germline V gene data show CDR1 as SQVTM and CDR2 as ANQGSEA. This CDR3 reads CSVIDRGTEAFF. The CDR3 DNA follows: TGCAGCGTAATTGACAGAGGCACTGAAGCTTTCTTT.

The chain recombines TRBV27 with TRBJ2-7, with 16 nucleotides matching TRBD2. V shed 6 bases and J 0 bases; nucleotides not matched to a gene: 11. Germline V lookup: CDR1 MNHEY, CDR2 SMNVEV (reference sequence). CDR3 length: 19 amino acids. CDR3 region: CASRQRGLAGGFSSYEQYF. Here the CDR3 DNA reads TGTGCCAGCAGACAGAGGGGACTAGCGGGGGGGTTCAGCTCCTACGAGCAGTACTTC.

The chain has TRBV6-2 or TRBV6-3 and TRBJ2-7; D uncertain. V lost 5 bases to trimming and J lost 4 bases, with 21 bases between them. The CDR3 loop spans 16 amino acids. CDR1 MNHEY and CDR2 SVGEGT come from the germline V gene. The CDR3 DNA sequence: TGTGCCAGCAGTCCCCGAGGCCTTTCTATGGTTTACGAGCAGTACTTC. Translation gives CASSPRGLSMVYEQYF.

The chain employs TRBV3-1 (or the pseudogene TRBV3-2) and TRBJ2-1; 10 bases are a match to TRBD2. Germline CDR1 is LGHDT and CDR2 is YNNKEL (reference sequence). CDR3 length equals 18 residues. The junction had 10 bases not matched to a gene; V was cut back by 0 bases and J by 5 bases. The CDR3 here is CASSQERLLAGANNEQFF. The CDR3 DNA follows: TGTGCCAGCAGCCAAGAACGCCTCCTAGCGGGGGCGAACAATGAGCAGTTCTTC.

In this sample, this clone turned up once. The chain joins TRBV18 to TRBJ1-1, with D possibly being TRBD1 (6 bases). Per germline, CDR1 KGHSH and CDR2 LQKENI. The V end was cut by 4 bases, the J end by 2 bases, with 11 bases between. The CDR3 runs 14 residues. CDR3 amino acids: CASSRKQGNTEAFF. The CDR3 DNA reads as TGTGCCAGCTCACGAAAACAGGGAAACACTGAAGCTTTCTTT.

The V and J genes are TRBV6-6 and TRBJ1-4; 7 bases are shared with TRBD1. The junction had 7 bases not matched to a gene; V was cut back by 4 bases and J by 5 bases. The CDR3 is made up of 15 amino acids. Germline loops: CDR1 MNHNY, CDR2 SVGAGI (reference sequence). CDR3 bases: TGTGCCAGCAGTTTCCCCGGGACAGCAAATGAAAAACTGTTTTTT. This codes for CASSFPGTANEKLFF.

The rearrangement links TRBV11-2 to TRBJ1-6, with 8 bases that match TRBD1. V was clipped by 1 base and J by 10 bases; unmatched bases: 6. Germline V gene lookup returns CDR1 SGHAT and CDR2 FQNNGV. CDR3 length equals 15 residues. CDR3: CASSLGQGAESPLHF. In nucleotides, the CDR3 is TGTGCCAGCAGCTTAGGGCAGGGGGCAGAGTCACCCCTCCACTTT.

The V call is TRBV19, the J call TRBJ1-1; D not resolved. V lost 5 bases, J lost 8 bases, and 15 bases lay in between. CDR3 length: 13 residues. The germline gives CDR1 LNHDA, CDR2 SQIVND (reference sequence). The CDR3 protein is CASSRSWGEEAFF. The CDR3 DNA reads TGTGCCAGTAGTCGGAGCTGGGGAGAAGAAGCTTTCTTT.

A few counts support this clone. J is TRBJ1-2 and V is TRBV6-2 or TRBV6-3; D unclear. The V gene lost 2 bases and the J gene lost 5 bases, with 3 bases spanning the gap. Germline V gene data show CDR1 as MNHEY and CDR2 as SVGEGT. This CDR3 has 11 amino acids. The CDR3 region is CASSYTYGYTF. CDR3 DNA: TGTGCCAGCAGTTACACTTATGGCTACACCTTC.